The rows below give T cell receptor beta chains drawn from one sample of a study of blood T cell repertoires in COVID-19. The protocol was immunoSEQ multiplex PCR, while the TCRdb copy is restricted to in-frame clones and leaves out a portion. The sample lists over 200,000 clones, just over 85% occurring once. Material: peripheral blood. The receptors were gathered from a man aged 25 to 40 who had recovered from COVID-19. Each CDR3 is given with its conserved first and last residue. D genes are given only for firm matches. For some rows the clone size is stated as once, few or many, or as a class when expanded; others skip it.

v_gene	j_gene	abundance	d_gene	CDR3aa	CDR3nt
TRBV4-1	TRBJ2-5	once	.	CASSPRQAGETQYF	TGCGCCAGCAGCCCACGACAGGCCGGGGAGACCCAGTACTTC
TRBV6-5	TRBJ1-6	.	.	CASSYGTHGGISPLHF	TGTGCCAGCAGTTATGGGACTCACGGAGGAATTTCACCCCTCCACTTT
TRBV10-3	TRBJ1-1	.	TRBD1	CAISATLGQGAWYTEAFF	TGTGCCATCAGTGCGACGCTGGGACAGGGGGCTTGGTACACTGAAGCTTTCTTT
TRBV5-8	TRBJ1-1	.	.	CASNRELNTEAFF	TGTGCCAGCAACCGGGAGCTTAACACTGAAGCTTTCTTT
TRBV5-4	TRBJ2-3	.	TRBD2	CASSLEASGGPSTDTQYF	TGTGCCAGCAGCTTGGAGGCTAGCGGGGGGCCCAGCACAGATACGCAGTATTTT
TRBV14	TRBJ2-1	.	.	CASSRPGTFYNEQFF	TGTGCCAGCAGCCGTCCCGGGACATTCTACAATGAGCAGTTCTTC
TRBV6-4	TRBJ2-3	.	TRBD2	CASSLYSGGGADTQYF	TGTGCCAGCAGTTTATACAGCGGGGGGGGCGCAGATACGCAGTATTTT
TRBV5-6	TRBJ2-5	.	TRBD1	CASSLTGGVETQYF	TGTGCCAGCAGCTTAACAGGGGGCGTTGAGACCCAGTACTTC
TRBV9	TRBJ2-2	once	TRBD1	CASSVTSTGGFTGELFF	TGTGCCAGCAGCGTTACCTCGACAGGGGGCTTCACCGGGGAGCTGTTTTTT
TRBV11-2	TRBJ1-4	.	TRBD1	CASSEDRVHEKLFF	TGTGCCAGCAGCGAAGACAGGGTTCATGAAAAACTGTTTTTT
TRBV5-1	TRBJ2-7	.	TRBD1	CASSLVVGRGPYEQYF	TGCGCCAGCAGCTTAGTTGTCGGCAGGGGGCCGTACGAGCAGTACTTC
TRBV7-2	TRBJ2-5	once	TRBD2	CASSLISGGVTKTQYF	TGTGCCAGCAGTCTTATTAGCGGGGGGGTAACGAAGACCCAGTACTTC
TRBV4-1	TRBJ1-3	.	.	CASSQDFRYRASGNTIYF	TGCGCCAGCAGCCAAGACTTCCGTTACAGGGCATCTGGAAACACCATATATTTT
TRBV6-5	TRBJ2-7	once	.	CASSYGGAPYYEQYF	TGTGCCAGCAGTTACGGGGGGGCGCCTTACTACGAGCAGTACTTC
TRBV6-5	TRBJ2-5	.	TRBD1	CASSFITGGETQYF	TGTGCCAGCAGTTTTATCACAGGGGGAGAGACCCAGTACTTC
TRBV5-1	TRBJ1-1	.	TRBD1	CASSPRDRGPITEAFF	TGCGCCAGCAGCCCTAGGGACAGGGGGCCTATCACTGAAGCTTTCTTT
TRBV11-2	TRBJ1-1	.	.	CASSLGQGMNTEAFF	TGTGCCAGCAGCTTAGGTCAGGGGATGAACACTGAAGCTTTCTTT
TRBV3-1/TRBV3-2	TRBJ1-4	.	.	CASSRGPMMFGEKLFF	TGTGCCAGCAGCCGAGGCCCAATGATGTTTGGGGAAAAACTGTTTTTT
TRBV5-1	TRBJ1-1	.	.	CASSRGGTEAFF	TGCGCCAGCAGCCGGGGGGGCACTGAAGCTTTCTTT
TRBV19	TRBJ2-1	.	TRBD1	CASSPRRFPGGNEQFF	TGTGCCAGTAGTCCCCGCCGGTTCCCAGGGGGTAATGAGCAGTTCTTC
TRBV10-3	TRBJ2-5	.	TRBD1	CAISPGQGGETQYF	TGTGCCATCAGTCCGGGACAGGGAGGCGAGACCCAGTACTTC
TRBV7-9	TRBJ2-3	.	.	CASSSHLSMSTDTQYF	TGTGCCAGCAGCTCCCACCTAAGCATGAGCACAGATACGCAGTATTTT
TRBV19	TRBJ1-5	.	.	CASRAGGTPRNQPQHF	TGTGCCAGCCGCGCGGGGGGAACTCCCCGCAATCAGCCCCAGCATTTT
TRBV11-2	TRBJ2-7	.	TRBD1	CASSPRGQVEHYEQYF	TGTGCCAGCAGCCCTAGAGGACAGGTGGAACACTACGAGCAGTACTTC
TRBV5-4	TRBJ2-5	.	TRBD2	CASSFPGLAGEETQYF	TGTGCCAGCAGCTTCCCGGGACTAGCGGGGGAAGAGACCCAGTACTTC
TRBV6-2/TRBV6-3	TRBJ1-2	.	.	CASSVGAGHGYTF	TGTGCCAGCAGCGTTGGCGCAGGCCATGGCTACACCTTC
TRBV4-2	TRBJ1-1	few	.	CASSLATQAEAFF	TGTGCCAGCAGCCTCGCGACACAAGCTGAAGCTTTCTTT
TRBV14	TRBJ1-1	.	.	CASSQSVNTEAFF	TGTGCCAGCAGCCAATCTGTGAACACTGAAGCTTTCTTT
TRBV10-2	TRBJ2-2	.	.	CASSYAGNTGELFF	TGCGCCAGCAGTTACGCGGGGAACACCGGGGAGCTGTTTTTT